The next 31 T cell receptor beta chains were all read from a single sample in a study of blood T cells in healthy people across ages (dated by TCRdb to between 2014 and 2016). The library was built by means of 5' RACE. These reads were obtained on an Illumina HiSeq 2500. A second PCR of about 6 to 11 cycles was performed with a sample-barcoded 5' primer and a J-beta primer mix. The public reads were quality trimmed at Q25 with fastp and then assembled into clones with MiXCR by TCRdb, keeping productive beta chains. Duplicate CDR3 protein sequences are folded into a single record with the most common DNA and genes. This sample gives 850,000 to 1,000,000 distinct CDR3 sequences in total; roughly 51% of them show up just once. The top ten constitute roughly a fifth of the sample. The sequenced sample was blood. The receptors here all came from a woman aged 60 to 75 in good health.

The CDR3: CASSLGGRGNSPLHF. The CDR3 coding sequence is TGTGCCAGCAGTTTAGGGGGCAGGGGGAATTCACCCCTCCACTTT. V is TRBV12-3 or TRBV12-4 and J is TRBJ1-6, with 7 bases that match TRBD1. The CDR3 extends over 15 amino acids. The J segment lost 7 bases and the V segment lost 1 base, leaving 4 bases of the junction unmatched.

V and J are TRBV7-8 and TRBJ2-1, with 8 bases identical to TRBD2. Per germline, CDR1 SGHVS and CDR2 FQNEAQ. The CDR3 is 15 amino acids. V lost 5 bases, J lost 5 bases, and 8 bases stayed unmatched. CDR3 DNA: TGTGCCAGCAGCCCCTCCGAGCGGGGGAACAATGAGCAGTTCTTC. Its protein product is CASSPSERGNNEQFF.

J is TRBJ2-1 and V is TRBV5-1; D not certain. The CDR3 has 13 residues. V lost 4 bases and J lost 5, with 10 bases in between. In germline, CDR1 is SGHRS, CDR2 YFSETQ. The CDR3 spells CASSRDRNNEQFF. CDR3 coding DNA: TGCGCCAGCAGCAGAGACCGGAACAATGAGCAGTTCTTC.

This clonotype was detected only once. The chain uses TRBV4-1 and TRBJ2-2, with 10 bases identical to TRBD1. CDR3 length equals 15 residues. The ends lost 5 bases at V and 4 bases at J; junction bases unmatched: 4. Germline CDR1 reads MGHRA; CDR2 reads YSYEKL. The CDR3 sequence: CASSTGTGVTGELFF. CDR3 coding DNA: TGCGCCAGCAGCACCGGGACAGGGGTCACCGGGGAGCTGTTTTTT.

The chain uses TRBV27 and TRBJ2-5; 7 bases map to TRBD2. CDR3 length: 14 amino acids. The germline V gene has CDR1 MNHEY and CDR2 SMNVEV (reference sequence). J was trimmed by 11 bases and V by 9 bases; bases with no gene match: 18. The CDR3 spells CARGRVWEGNEQYF. The CDR3 DNA reads TGTGCCAGGGGGAGAGTGTGGGAGGGCAATGAGCAGTACTTC.

The chain has TRBV15 and TRBJ2-7, with D possibly matching TRBD1 (6 bases). The V end was cut by 5 bases, the J end by 4 bases, with 15 bases between. The CDR3 is 14 residues long. CDR1 and CDR2 (germline): LNHNV, YYDKDF (reference sequence). The CDR3: CATSPTGHTYEQYF. The CDR3 bases are TGTGCCACCAGCCCAACGGGACATACTTACGAGCAGTACTTC.

The gene calls are TRBV3-1 and TRBJ2-1; TRBD2 agrees at 7 bases. The junction had 17 bases not matched to a gene; V was cut back by 5 bases and J by 7 bases. The CDR3 totals 17 residues. CDR1 LGHDT and CDR2 YNNKEL come from the germline V gene (reference sequence). The CDR3 protein is CASSIRTRQYFLNEQFF. CDR3 nucleotide sequence: TGTGCCAGCAGCATTCGGACTAGGCAGTATTTTCTGAATGAGCAGTTCTTC.

The rearrangement links TRBV2 to TRBJ2-3, with D perhaps matching TRBD1 (5 bases). In germline, CDR1 is SNHLY, CDR2 FYNNEI. The CDR3 length is 17 residues. V shed 2 bases and J shed 0 bases, with 15 bases lying between them. CDR3 protein: CASSEMTAHSSTDTQYF. CDR3 nucleotide sequence: TGTGCCAGCAGTGAAATGACAGCCCACTCTAGCACAGATACGCAGTATTTT.

This chain connects TRBV5-6 to TRBJ2-3; D might be TRBD2 (6 bases). The CDR3 length is 16 residues. The V gene's germline CDR1 is SGHDT and CDR2 YYEEEE. With 4 bases removed from V and 0 bases from J, the gap between germline ends came to 15 bases. CDR3 DNA sequence: TGTGCCAGCAGCCTATACCTCAGCGGGAGCACAGATACGCAGTATTTT. This sequence encodes CASSLYLSGSTDTQYF.

This chain links TRBV27 with TRBJ2-7; tentatively, D is TRBD1 (6 bases). The CDR3 is 15 amino acids. CDR1 is MNHEY, CDR2 SMNVEV, per germline (reference sequence). Trimming took 5 bases from V and 2 from J, leaving 16 bases between them. The CDR3 protein is CASSPFRGRTYEQYF. The CDR3 DNA follows: TGTGCCAGCAGTCCCTTCAGGGGTCGGACCTACGAGCAGTACTTC.

The rearrangement joins TRBV10-3 to TRBJ2-7; D unclear. The tail of the sequence fits TRBJ2-4 better, so the J call may be wrong. Germline lookup yields CDR1 ENHRY and CDR2 SYGVKD. The CDR3 covers 14 residues. The CDR3 loop is CAISAPVPKNIQYF. CDR3 nucleotides: TGTGCCATCAGCGCCCCGGTACCTAAAAACATTCAGTACTTC.

The V gene is TRBV10-1, the J gene TRBJ2-3; D is uncertain. In germline, CDR1 is WNHNN, CDR2 SYGVQD (reference sequence). Trimming shortened V by 8 bases and J by 1 base, and 10 bases separated the two germline ends. This CDR3 has 13 residues. The CDR3 region has the DNA TGCGCCAGCGGGCAGAGCGGCACAGATACGCAGTATTTT. As protein: CASGQSGTDTQYF.

This clonotype has more than one count but fewer than ten. V usage is TRBV5-1 and J usage is TRBJ2-3, with TRBD2 matching 10 bases. This CDR3 is built from 17 residues. Trimming took 4 bases from V and 4 from J; bases not matched to a gene: 12. CDR1 and CDR2 (germline): SGHRS, YFSETQ. The CDR3 sequence: CASSGGTSVGRSDTQYF. CDR3 nucleotides: TGCGCCAGCAGCGGGGGGACTAGCGTCGGGAGGTCAGATACGCAGTATTTT.

The chain has TRBV7-2 and TRBJ2-1; 8 nucleotides agree with TRBD1. The V gene's germline CDR1 is SGHTA and CDR2 FQGNSA. J was trimmed by 2 bases and V by 8 bases; bases with no gene match: 5. This CDR3 has 14 amino acids. The CDR3 DNA follows: TGTGCCAGCCCCAGGACAGGGCCCTACAATGAGCAGTTCTTC. Amino acids: CASPRTGPYNEQFF.

This rearrangement joins TRBV28 to TRBJ1-1; a possible D gene is TRBD1 (6 bases). Germline V gives CDR1 MDHEN, CDR2 SYDVKM. This CDR3 region has 12 residues. The V end was cut by 6 bases, the J end by 10 bases, with 15 bases between. In DNA form, the CDR3 reads TGTGCCAGCAGGGGGGTGCGAGGGGGAGCTTTCTTT. Translated: CASRGVRGGAFF.

This chain uses TRBV4-2 with TRBJ2-5; TRBD2 agrees at 8 bases. CDR1 is LGHNA, CDR2 YNFKEQ, per germline. This CDR3 comprises 18 residues. Trimming cost V 0 bases and J 2 bases; bases outside gene matches: 11. Here the CDR3 reads CASSQDLMIAGFQETQYF. In nucleotides, the CDR3 is TGTGCCAGCAGCCAAGATCTGATGATAGCGGGATTTCAAGAGACCCAGTACTTC.

Note on this clonotype: One end of the junction does not line up with germline, which may come from a read error. The rearrangement joins TRBV5-6 to TRBJ1-2, with D uncertain. The CDR3 sequence is 13 residues long. Germline values: CDR1 SGHDT, CDR2 YYEEEE. CDR3 in DNA: TGTGCCAACAGCTTGAAGGGAAGCGGCGGCTACACCTTC. Its protein is CANSLKGSGGYTF.

This clonotype was detected a few times. This rearrangement joins TRBV28 to TRBJ1-6; D is perhaps TRBD1 (6 bases). Trimming left V 1 base short and J 5 bases short, with 12 bases between. CDR3 length equals 16 residues. Germline V gives CDR1 MDHEN, CDR2 SYDVKM. The CDR3 sequence: CASSLSLGANNSPLHF. Written as DNA, the CDR3 is TGTGCCAGCAGTTTATCTTTGGGGGCGAATAATTCACCCCTCCACTTT.

The gene calls are TRBV5-5 and TRBJ2-7, with a possible D match to TRBD2 (6 bases). The CDR3 loop spans 15 amino acids. The germline V gene has CDR1 SGHKS and CDR2 YYEKEE (reference sequence). Trimming pared 2 bases from V and 3 bases from J, leaving 15 bases between. The CDR3 sequence is CASSFAGIENYEQYF. CDR3 DNA sequence: TGTGCCAGCAGCTTCGCGGGGATTGAAAACTACGAGCAGTACTTC.

This clonotype was observed a single time. Just one base apart from a much larger clone, this may be a read error. The chain employs TRBV2 and TRBJ2-4; no clear D. Germline V gene lookup returns CDR1 SNHLY and CDR2 FYNNEI. The CDR3 consists of 12 residues. The CDR3 sequence is CACSLTRDIQYF. DNA for the CDR3: TGTGCCTGCAGTCTCACTCGGGACATTCAGTACTTC.

This clonotype was observed a handful of times. V is TRBV7-9 and J is TRBJ2-7, with D unresolved. Germline loops: CDR1 SEHNR, CDR2 FQNEAQ (reference sequence). The CDR3 totals 17 residues. V lost 5 bases and J lost 2, with 22 bases in between. CDR3 residues: CASSPSASPRSPYEQYF. The CDR3 nucleotides read TGTGCCAGCAGCCCATCCGCTTCCCCCAGAAGCCCCTACGAGCAGTACTTC. The full variable domain, its missing parts supplied by reference TRBV7-9 and TRBJ2-7, is DTGVSQNPRHKITKRGQNVTFRCDPISEHNRLYWYRQTLGQGPEFLTYFQNEAQLEKSRLLSDRFSAERPKGSFSTLEIQRTEQGDSAMYLCASSPSASPRSPYEQYFGPGTRLTVT.

The chain uses TRBV20-1 and TRBJ1-1; unclear D gene. Trimming shortened V by 0 bases and J by 4 bases, and 6 bases separated the two germline ends. Germline lookup yields CDR1 DFQATT and CDR2 SNEGSKA (reference sequence). The CDR3 spans 12 residues. The CDR3 nucleotides read TGCAGTGCTAGAGATCCGGCCACTGAAGCTTTCTTT. It encodes CSARDPATEAFF.

V and J are TRBV18 and TRBJ1-2; possibly TRBD1 for D (6 bases). The CDR3 covers 13 residues. In germline, CDR1 is KGHSH, CDR2 LQKENI. V was clipped by 2 bases and J by 8 bases, with 12 bases between them. CDR3 DNA: TGTGCCAGCTCACCAGGGCCAGGGGAAGGCTACACCTTC. Translating it yields CASSPGPGEGYTF.

This chain joins TRBV9 and TRBJ1-2, with TRBD1 matching over 8 bases. Unmatched junction bases numbered 9, after V lost 4 bases and J lost 4 bases. This CDR3 is 15 amino acids long. Germline V gene sequence: CDR1 SGDLS, CDR2 YYNGEE. The CDR3, as DNA: TGTGCCAGCAGCACATTCGGACAGGGTGGCTATGGCTACACCTTC. It specifies CASSTFGQGGYGYTF.

The chain couples TRBV2 to TRBJ2-5, with 8 bases lining up with TRBD2. Germline CDR1 reads SNHLY; CDR2 reads FYNNEI. V dropped 2 bases and J dropped 1; count of bases not matched to a gene: 6. The CDR3 sequence is 16 residues long. CDR3 residues: CASSERRTSPQETQYF. The CDR3 DNA reads as TGTGCCAGCAGTGAACGACGGACTAGCCCCCAAGAGACCCAGTACTTC.

The chain combines TRBV12-3 or TRBV12-4 with TRBJ2-3, with 9 bases fitting TRBD1. The CDR3 is 15 amino acids. The junction had 4 bases not matched to a gene; V was cut back by 4 bases and J by 2 bases. The CDR3 DNA reads as TGTGCCAGCAGTTCGGACAGGGGAGACACAGATACGCAGTATTTT. Protein product: CASSSDRGDTDTQYF.

There are a few counts of this clonotype. V is TRBV2 and J is TRBJ1-2; 7 bases are a match to TRBD1. The CDR3 runs 15 residues. Germline CDR1 reads SNHLY; CDR2 reads FYNNEI. Losses at the gene ends were 7 bases for V and 4 bases for J; bases not matched to a gene: 12. The CDR3 DNA sequence: TGTGCCAGCACCGGCGGGGGACAGACTTCCTATGGCTACACCTTC. Its protein is CASTGGGQTSYGYTF.

The chain uses TRBV4-3 and TRBJ2-3; tentatively, D is TRBD1 (6 bases). From germline, CDR1 is LGHNA and CDR2 YSLEER. V dropped 0 bases and J dropped 0 bases, with 10 bases sitting between them. CDR3 length: 16 amino acids. CDR3 protein: CASSQDAGVSTDTQYF. CDR3 sequence (DNA): TGCGCCAGCAGCCAAGATGCAGGGGTAAGCACAGATACGCAGTATTTT.

This clonotype was recorded a few times. The chain recombines TRBV4-1 with TRBJ2-1; TRBD1 agrees at 9 bases. The CDR3 spans 17 residues. The germline V gene has CDR1 MGHRA and CDR2 YSYEKL. Losses at the gene ends were 1 base for V and 5 bases for J; bases not matched to a gene: 9. CDR3 coding DNA: TGCGCCAGCAGCCAAGGGATACAGGGGGCTGTGAACAATGAGCAGTTCTTC. Amino acid sequence: CASSQGIQGAVNNEQFF.

The chain is built from TRBV7-9 and TRBJ2-7, with 8 bases that match TRBD2. CDR3 size: 15 residues. The V gene end was trimmed by 3 bases and the J gene end by 3 bases; junction bases not matched to a gene: 7. From germline, CDR1 is SEHNR and CDR2 FQNEAQ (reference sequence). The CDR3 reads CASSFGGAYYYEQYF. In DNA form, the CDR3 reads TGTGCCAGCAGCTTCGGGGGGGCTTATTACTACGAGCAGTACTTC. Filled out from reference TRBV7-9 and TRBJ2-7, the complete variable domain reads DTGVSQNPRHKITKRGQNVTFRCDPISEHNRLYWYRQTLGQGPEFLTYFQNEAQLEKSRLLSDRFSAERPKGSFSTLEIQRTEQGDSAMYLCASSFGGAYYYEQYFGPGTRLTVT.

The chain couples TRBV6-6 to TRBJ2-7, with TRBD2 as a possible D gene (6 bases). Trimming took off 5 bases at V and 1 base at J, with 15 bases between the two ends. CDR3 length equals 15 residues. Germline lookup yields CDR1 MNHNY and CDR2 SVGAGI (reference sequence). CDR3 in amino acids: CASSELVAESYEQYF. As DNA, the CDR3 is TGTGCCAGCAGTGAGTTGGTAGCGGAGTCCTACGAGCAGTACTTC.